This T cell receptor (beta chain) was sequenced in a study of T cells in Graves' hyperthyroidism and ophthalmopathy. TCR beta CDR3 sequences were amplified from RNA transcripts. First-round RT-PCR with HTBI primers amplified the TCR CDR3 region. TCRdb re-derived calls from the multiplex PCR reads in MiXCR, one entry per CDR3 protein. The table records roughly 200,000 distinct CDR3 sequences, around 18% of them present only once. The authors deemed Graves' hyperthyroidism stable absent ophthalmopathy progression within 18 months. Source material for PBMCs was 10 ml fresh peripheral blood. This clonotype was detected ten times or more. The antigen is unknown. General study findings and limits: Classification by a 13 V-J model distinguished ophthalmopathy from stable hyperthyroidism. Ophthalmopathy, as predicted by the model, came a median roughly 6.3 months after the prediction.

This receptor was taken from a man aged 35 to 55 with Graves' hyperthyroidism. Sequenced material: blood.

DNA for the CDR3: TGTGCCAGCAGGGCCGGGGGCGGTGAGGCCAACGTCCTGACTTTC. Amino acid sequence: CASRAGGGEANVLTF. The chain has TRBV28 and TRBJ2-6; tentatively, D is TRBD1 or TRBD2 (6 bases each). This CDR3 is built from 15 residues. Trimming stripped 6 bases from V and 6 bases from J, with 15 bases between. Germline-derived CDR1 and CDR2 are MDHEN and SYDVKM.